The 20 T cell receptor beta chains presented below share a single source sample, sequenced in a study of blood T cell repertoires in COVID-19. Some clones are missing from TCRdb's copy, which holds only in-frame ones; the method was immunoSEQ multiplex PCR. The sample yields around 100,000 clones, more than 65% seen once. Material: peripheral blood. All receptors come from a man between 65 and 85 years old with active or convalescent COVID-19.

CDR3 region: CSVSQGYEQYF. CDR3 bases: TGCAGCGTTTCTCAGGGATACGAGCAGTACTTC. The rearrangement links TRBV29-1 to TRBJ2-7, with D perhaps TRBD1 (5 bases). From germline, CDR1 is SQVTM and CDR2 ANQGSEA. This CDR3 contains 11 residues. V was trimmed by 5 bases and J by 4 bases, leaving 9 bases between them.

This chain links TRBV6-5 with TRBJ2-2, with 8 bases identical to TRBD1. Trimming took 5 bases from V and 0 from J; bases not matched to a gene: 2. CDR1 MNHEY and CDR2 SVGAGI come from the germline V gene. CDR3 length: 15 residues. The CDR3 nucleotides are TGTGCCAGCAGTAAACAGGGGGCGAACACCGGGGAGCTGTTTTTT. Encoded protein: CASSKQGANTGELFF.

This clone was seen a single time. This sequence joins TRBV19 and TRBJ2-3; 7 positions match TRBD2. The CDR3 is 15 amino acids. V was clipped by 3 bases and J by 4 bases; unmatched bases: 7. Looked up from germline, CDR1 is LNHDA and CDR2 is SQIVND (reference sequence). CDR3 nucleotides: TGTGCCAGTAGTATGGCGCTAGCGGTGGCAGATACGCAGTATTTT. Protein sequence: CASSMALAVADTQYF.

This chain connects TRBV5-4 to TRBJ2-7, with 9 bases identical to TRBD2. The junction had 3 bases not matched to a gene; V was cut back by 0 bases and J by 2 bases. CDR3 length: 15 amino acids. CDR1 and CDR2 from the germline V gene are SGHNT and YYREEE (reference sequence). CDR3 loop: CASSLGLADTYEQYF. The DNA for the CDR3 is TGTGCCAGCAGCTTGGGACTAGCGGATACCTACGAGCAGTACTTC. The full variable domain, in which reference TRBV5-4 and TRBJ2-7 provide the parts outside the CDR3, is ETGVTQSPTHLIKTRGQQVTLRCSSQSGHNTVSWYQQALGQGPQFIFQYYREEENGRGNFPPRFSGLQFPNYSSELNVNALELDDSALYLCASSLGLADTYEQYFGPGTRLTVT.

V gene TRBV13 combines with J gene TRBJ2-2, with unresolved D. CDR1 is PRHDT, CDR2 FYEKMQ, per germline (reference sequence). The CDR3 loop spans 16 amino acids. Deletions cut 5 bases from V and 1 base from J, with 14 bases between. This CDR3 reads CASSPRRLLNTGELFF. CDR3 bases: TGTGCCAGCAGCCCCAGAAGACTGCTGAACACCGGGGAGCTGTTTTTT.

The chain couples TRBV7-2 to TRBJ2-1; 7 bases match TRBD2. Germline V gives CDR1 SGHTA, CDR2 FQGNSA. Trimming removed 1 base from V and 1 base from J; junction bases left unmatched: 13. The CDR3 runs 19 residues. CDR3 amino acids: CASSLDGLAAAKSYNEQFF. The CDR3 DNA reads TGTGCCAGCAGCTTAGACGGGCTAGCGGCCGCCAAATCCTACAATGAGCAGTTCTTC.

This chain uses TRBV7-9 with TRBJ2-1; possibly TRBD2 for D (6 bases). The length of the CDR3 is 15 residues. V was shortened by 7 bases and J by 2 bases, with 15 bases between the two germline ends. Germline V gives CDR1 SEHNR, CDR2 FQNEAQ (reference sequence). CDR3 protein: CASTPLRGAYNEQFF. CDR3 coding DNA: TGTGCCAGCACCCCGTTGCGCGGGGCCTACAATGAGCAGTTCTTC.

This clone was detected only a few times. The V and J genes are TRBV28 and TRBJ1-1; tentatively, D is TRBD1 (6 bases). The germline V gene encodes CDR1 MDHEN and CDR2 SYDVKM. V was trimmed by 4 bases and J by 3 bases, leaving 21 bases between them. CDR3 size: 17 residues. The CDR3 nucleotides are TGTGCCAGCAGTTCGCAACAGGGAAGGGTTTTGTACACTGAAGCTTTCTTT. This codes for CASSSQQGRVLYTEAFF.

The gene calls are TRBV10-3 and TRBJ2-7, with TRBD1 matching 10 bases. Per the germline V gene, CDR1 is ENHRY and CDR2 is SYGVKD. The V gene end was trimmed by 7 bases and the J gene end by 6 bases; junction bases not matched to a gene: 9. The CDR3 is 14 residues long. The CDR3 DNA reads TGTGCCATCAAAGACGACAGGGGGCTGTTCGAGCAGTACTTC. Its protein product is CAIKDDRGLFEQYF.

The J gene is TRBJ1-4, the V gene TRBV10-3, with unresolved D. The CDR3 spans 17 residues. Trimming removed 3 bases from V and 6 bases from J, with 20 bases in between. Looked up from germline, CDR1 is ENHRY and CDR2 is SYGVKD. The CDR3 region has the DNA TGTGCCATCAGTGATCGAGAGGAGAGGGCGGAAGATGAAAAACTGTTTTTT. Translating gives CAISDREERAEDEKLFF.

This clone was detected a few times. This rearrangement joins TRBV4-2 to TRBJ2-5; 7 bases align to TRBD2. With V trimmed by 10 bases and J by 4 bases, 12 bases remained unmatched. Germline V lookup: CDR1 LGHNA, CDR2 YNFKEQ. This CDR3 comprises 14 residues. This CDR3 reads CAIAFCGSLETQYF. In nucleotides, the CDR3 is TGTGCCATTGCCTTTTGCGGGAGCTTAGAGACCCAGTACTTC.

The sample holds a few counts of this clone. This chain links TRBV9 with TRBJ2-6, with a possible D match to TRBD2 (6 bases). The germline V gene encodes CDR1 SGDLS and CDR2 YYNGEE. The V end lost 3 bases, the J end lost 0 bases, and 13 bases lay between the germline ends. The CDR3 has 17 amino acids. CDR3 amino acids: CASSELALSSGANVLTF. The DNA of the CDR3 is TGTGCCAGCAGCGAGCTAGCGCTAAGCTCTGGGGCCAACGTCCTGACTTTC. The variable domain in full, with the rest retrieved from reference TRBV9 and TRBJ2-6, is DSGVTQTPKHLITATGQRVTLRCSPRSGDLSVYWYQQSLDQGLQFLIQYYNGEERAKGNILERFSAQQFPDLHSELNLSSLELGDSALYFCASSELALSSGANVLTFGAGSRLTVL.

The J gene is TRBJ1-1, the V gene TRBV28, with D perhaps matching TRBD1 (5 bases). CDR3 length: 15 residues. Germline V lookup: CDR1 MDHEN, CDR2 SYDVKM. Trimming pared 2 bases from V and 1 base from J, leaving 11 bases between. The CDR3 DNA follows: TGTGCCAGCAGTTTACTAGGGGTGGCGAACACTGAAGCTTTCTTT. Its protein product is CASSLLGVANTEAFF. Supplemented by reference TRBV28 and TRBJ1-1, the full variable domain reads DVKVTQSSRYLVKRTGEKVFLECVQDMDHENMFWYRQDPGLGLRLIYFSYDVKMKEKGDIPEGYSVSREKKERFSLILESASTNQTSMYLCASSLLGVANTEAFFGQGTRLTVV.

This chain uses TRBV5-1 with TRBJ1-4; TRBD1 might be the D (5 bases). V lost 7 bases, J lost 7 bases, and 17 bases lay in between. Germline V gene data show CDR1 as SGHRS and CDR2 as YFSETQ. The CDR3 covers 14 residues. In nucleotides, the CDR3 is TGCGCCAGCTCCCCCGGGGGGTTGACTGAAAAACTGTTTTTT. Its protein product is CASSPGGLTEKLFF.

The rearrangement joins TRBV7-2 to TRBJ1-2, with TRBD1 matching 10 bases. V shed 5 bases, J shed 6 bases, and the junction held 6 bases outside the gene matches. The germline CDR1 and CDR2 sequences are SGHTA and FQGNSA. This CDR3 is 14 amino acids long. The CDR3 nucleotides are TGTGCCAGCAGCCCCCGCGACAGGGGGCATGGCTACACCTTC. The encoded protein is CASSPRDRGHGYTF. The whole variable domain, remainder taken from reference TRBV7-2 and TRBJ1-2, is GAGVSQSPSNKVTEKGKDVELRCDPISGHTALYWYRQSLGQGLEFLIYFQGNSAPDKSGLPSDRFSAERTGGSVSTLTIQRTQQEDSAVYLCASSPRDRGHGYTFGSGTRLTVV.

The V gene is TRBV4-1, the J gene TRBJ2-5, with TRBD2 as a possible D gene (5 bases). Trimming took 2 bases from V and 2 from J, leaving 15 bases between them. Germline V gene lookup returns CDR1 MGHRA and CDR2 YSYEKL. The CDR3 contains 16 residues. Here the CDR3 reads CASSQSGGRFQETQYF. The CDR3 DNA follows: TGCGCCAGCAGCCAATCAGGAGGACGGTTTCAAGAGACCCAGTACTTC.

This chain joins TRBV7-2 and TRBJ2-7; no firm D call. The CDR3 has 14 amino acids. CDR1 and CDR2 (germline): SGHTA, FQGNSA. V dropped 1 base and J dropped 2 bases, with 9 bases sitting between them. The CDR3 sequence: CASSLGAKTYEQYF. Written as DNA, the CDR3 is TGTGCCAGCAGCTTAGGGGCGAAGACCTACGAGCAGTACTTC.

V gene TRBV19 combines with J gene TRBJ2-5, with TRBD1 matching over 8 bases. Germline values: CDR1 LNHDA, CDR2 SQIVND (reference sequence). The V gene end was trimmed by 5 bases and the J gene end by 1 base; junction bases not matched to a gene: 6. The CDR3 spans 15 residues. The CDR3 region has the DNA TGTGCCAGTAGTTCCGGCAGGGGGCCCCAAGAGACCCAGTACTTC. Its translation: CASSSGRGPQETQYF.

The chain is built from TRBV30 and TRBJ2-6, with 7 positions matching TRBD1. V lost 2 bases, J lost 0 bases, and 7 bases stayed unmatched. The germline V gene encodes CDR1 GTSNPN and CDR2 SVGIG (reference sequence). This CDR3 region has 17 residues. The CDR3 sequence: CAWSSYRGNSGANVLTF. DNA for the CDR3: TGTGCCTGGAGTTCGTACAGGGGTAACTCTGGGGCCAACGTCCTGACTTTC.

The V and J genes are TRBV6-5 and TRBJ2-5; 8 bases are shared with TRBD1. The V and J ends lost 4 bases and 5 bases, in that order; junction bases with no gene match: 9. The V gene's germline CDR1 is MNHEY and CDR2 SVGAGI. The CDR3 consists of 15 residues. This chain's CDR3 is CASSFGQGRWETQYF. CDR3 coding DNA: TGTGCCAGCAGTTTCGGACAGGGTCGTTGGGAGACCCAGTACTTC.